A single sample is the source of the 4 T cell receptor beta chains below, sequenced in a study of shared clonotypes between healthy human individuals. Profiled with immunoSEQ multiplex PCR; TCRdb holds only in-frame clones, not every one. This sample carries approximately 700,000 clones, 60% to 75% of them seen once, and the ten largest clones take 1.5% to 2%. Sequencing was performed on memory CD4+ T cells sorted from blood. Documented subset: CD45RA-negative fraction. The receptors shown here come from a woman under 40 in good health.

V and J are TRBV4-1 and TRBJ2-3, with 14 bases matching TRBD2. Unmatched junction bases numbered 2, after V lost 2 bases and J lost 4 bases. Per germline, CDR1 MGHRA and CDR2 YSYEKL. CDR3 size: 16 residues. This CDR3 reads CASSQPGLAGADTQYF. In nucleotides, the CDR3 is TGCGCCAGCAGCCAACCGGGACTAGCGGGAGCAGATACGCAGTATTTT.

The chain has TRBV28 and TRBJ2-5; TRBD1 or TRBD2 may be the D gene (5 bases each). The CDR3 is 13 residues long. CDR1 MDHEN and CDR2 SYDVKM come from the germline V gene. V was cut by 5 bases and J by 7 bases, with 14 bases left in between. The CDR3 nucleotides are TGTGCCAGCAGTGGGGACGTGTCCAGGACCCAGTACTTC. It encodes CASSGDVSRTQYF.

A note on this clone: The sample carries other DNA sequences with the same CDR3. The V call is TRBV5-1, the J call TRBJ2-7; tentatively, D is TRBD1 or TRBD2 (6 bases each). Per germline, CDR1 SGHRS and CDR2 YFSETQ. The CDR3 loop spans 14 amino acids. The V end was cut by 0 bases, the J end by 6 bases, with 13 bases between. The CDR3 sequence is CASSLGTGALEQYF. CDR3 DNA: TGCGCCAGCAGCTTGGGGACGGGGGCGCTCGAGCAGTACTTC. The whole variable domain, remainder taken from reference TRBV5-1 and TRBJ2-7, is KAGVTQTPRYLIKTRGQQVTLSCSPISGHRSVSWYQQTPGQGLQFLFEYFSETQRNKGNFPGRFSGRQFSNSRSEMNVSTLELGDSALYLCASSLGTGALEQYFGPGTRLTVT.

The rearrangement joins TRBV28 to TRBJ2-5; weak D call: TRBD1 (6 bases). The CDR3 covers 15 residues. Germline values: CDR1 MDHEN, CDR2 SYDVKM. The V end lost 7 bases, the J end lost 1 base, and 16 bases lay between the germline ends. The CDR3 sequence is CASIPGHAFQETQYF. The DNA for the CDR3 is TGTGCCAGCATCCCGGGACACGCGTTCCAAGAGACCCAGTACTTC.